These 4 T cell receptor beta chains were sequenced from one sample in a study of cytotoxic CD8 clonotypes in ibrutinib-treated CLL. TCRdb's table, derived via immunoSEQ multiplex PCR, lists solely in-frame clones and lacks some. The sample holds roughly 220,000 clones, 70% seen once. The source material was PBMCs, sampled after 12 months of ibrutinib treatment. The receptors shown here come from a human donor with chronic lymphocytic leukemia.

This clone was counted between two and nine times. The same CDR3 can be traced to other DNA sequences in this sample. V and J are TRBV30 and TRBJ1-1; unclear D gene. The germline V and J ends were trimmed by 0 bases and 7 bases, with 6 bases remaining between them. This CDR3 spans 11 amino acids. Looked up from germline, CDR1 is GTSNPN and CDR2 is SVGIG (reference sequence). This CDR3 reads CAWSVGGEAFF. In DNA, the CDR3 is TGTGCCTGGAGTGTAGGCGGTGAAGCTTTCTTT.

This clone has only a few counts. The chain employs TRBV7-2 and TRBJ1-2; the match to TRBD1 covers 8 bases. The CDR3 is 14 amino acids. Germline values: CDR1 SGHTA, CDR2 FQGNSA. After removal of 3 bases from V and 5 bases from J, the junction contained 5 bases not matched to a gene. The CDR3 DNA sequence: TGTGCCAGCAGCTTGGACAGGGCCGAATATGGCTACACCTTC. It specifies CASSLDRAEYGYTF.

This clone was detected a few times. The CDR3 loop reads CASSEDIGNTIYF. The CDR3 nucleotides are TGTGCCAGCAGCGAAGACATCGGAAACACCATATATTTT. The chain has TRBV7-6 and TRBJ1-3; D gene uncertain. V dropped 5 bases and J dropped 4 bases, with 9 bases sitting between them. The CDR3 has 13 residues. CDR1 and CDR2 (germline): SGHVS, FNYEAQ.

The chain combines TRBV7-3 with TRBJ2-7; a weak D match, TRBD1 (6 bases). Trimming took off 4 bases at V and 6 bases at J, with 16 bases between the two ends. Germline assignment: CDR1 SGHTA and CDR2 FQGTGA. The CDR3 sequence is 14 residues long. CDR3 protein: CASSSSGVVGEQYF. DNA for the CDR3: TGTGCCAGCAGCTCCTCAGGGGTTGTAGGCGAGCAGTACTTC.